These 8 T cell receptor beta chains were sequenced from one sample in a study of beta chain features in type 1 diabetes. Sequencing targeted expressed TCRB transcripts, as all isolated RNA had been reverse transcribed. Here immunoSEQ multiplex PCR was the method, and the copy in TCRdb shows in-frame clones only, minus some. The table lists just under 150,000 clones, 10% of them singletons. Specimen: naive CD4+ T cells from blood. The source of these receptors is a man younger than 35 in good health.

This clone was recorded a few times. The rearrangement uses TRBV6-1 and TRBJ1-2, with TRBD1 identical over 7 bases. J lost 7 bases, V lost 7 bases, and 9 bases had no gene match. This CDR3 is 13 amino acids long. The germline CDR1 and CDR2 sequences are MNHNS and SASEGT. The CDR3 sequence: CASTPEGARGYTF. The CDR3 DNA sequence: TGTGCCAGCACCCCTGAGGGGGCGCGTGGCTACACCTTC.

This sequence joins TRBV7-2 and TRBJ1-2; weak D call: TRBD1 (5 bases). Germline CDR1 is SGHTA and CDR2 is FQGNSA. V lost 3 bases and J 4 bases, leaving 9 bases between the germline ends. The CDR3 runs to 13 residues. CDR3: CASSFDSVYGYTF. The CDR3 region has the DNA TGTGCCAGCAGCTTTGACAGCGTCTATGGCTACACCTTC.

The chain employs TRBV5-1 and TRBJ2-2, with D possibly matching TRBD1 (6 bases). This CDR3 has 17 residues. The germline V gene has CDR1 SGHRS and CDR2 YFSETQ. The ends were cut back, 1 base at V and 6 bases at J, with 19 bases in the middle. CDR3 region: CASSLIPGVISAGELFF. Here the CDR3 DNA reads TGCGCCAGCAGCTTGATCCCAGGGGTAATTTCGGCCGGGGAGCTGTTTTTT.

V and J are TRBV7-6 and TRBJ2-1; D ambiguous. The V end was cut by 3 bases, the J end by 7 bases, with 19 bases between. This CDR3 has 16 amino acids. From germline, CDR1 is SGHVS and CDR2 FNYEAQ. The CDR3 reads CASSLRFHSVVNEQFF. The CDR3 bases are TGTGCCAGCAGCTTGAGGTTTCATTCAGTGGTGAATGAGCAGTTCTTC.

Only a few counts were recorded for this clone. The CDR3 protein is CASRSPGGGTDTQYF. In DNA, the CDR3 is TGTGCCAGCAGGTCCCCGGGGGGGGGCACAGATACGCAGTATTTT. The chain recombines TRBV28 with TRBJ2-3, with 8 bases lining up with TRBD2. With 6 bases clipped from V and 1 base from J, the junction kept 6 bases outside the gene matches. Germline CDR1 MDHEN, CDR2 SYDVKM. The CDR3 loop spans 15 amino acids. The full variable domain, completed using reference TRBV28 and TRBJ2-3, is DVKVTQSSRYLVKRTGEKVFLECVQDMDHENMFWYRQDPGLGLRLIYFSYDVKMKEKGDIPEGYSVSREKKERFSLILESASTNQTSMYLCASRSPGGGTDTQYFGPGTRLTVL.

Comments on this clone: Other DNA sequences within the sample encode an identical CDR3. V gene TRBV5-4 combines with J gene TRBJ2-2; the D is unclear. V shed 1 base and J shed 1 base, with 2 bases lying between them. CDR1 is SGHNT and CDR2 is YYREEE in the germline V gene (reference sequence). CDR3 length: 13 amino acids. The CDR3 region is CASSLQNTGELFF. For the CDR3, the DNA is TGTGCCAGCAGCTTGCAGAACACCGGGGAGCTGTTTTTT.

CDR3 sequence: CAWSVGAGNEQFF. In DNA, the CDR3 is TGTGCCTGGAGTGTGGGAGCGGGCAATGAGCAGTTCTTC. The J gene is TRBJ2-1, the V gene TRBV30; a possible D gene is TRBD2 (6 bases). The CDR3 loop spans 13 amino acids. Trimming took 0 bases from V and 6 from J, leaving 9 bases between them. Germline CDR1 and CDR2: GTSNPN and SVGIG (reference sequence).

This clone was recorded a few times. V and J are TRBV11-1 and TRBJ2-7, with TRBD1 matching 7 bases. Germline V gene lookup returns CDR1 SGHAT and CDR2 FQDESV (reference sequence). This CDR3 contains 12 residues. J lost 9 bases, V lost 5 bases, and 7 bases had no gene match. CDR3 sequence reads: CASSHTTGSQYF. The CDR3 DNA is TGTGCCAGCAGCCATACGACAGGGTCGCAGTACTTC.